This TCR beta chain was identified in a study of cytomegalovirus exposure and HLA in healthy donors. The study, taken as a whole, reports: Later analysis identified several of the most significant clusters that appeared linked to common viral pathogens. Most TCRs appeared rarely, but some public TCRs recurred in many donors. In vitro testing confirmed three CMV-associated chains as specific for CMV antigens. One variant, a missense change in DCLRE1C, was linked in a later analysis to TCR beta V- and J-gene trimming.

A multiplex PCR was run with 60 Vbeta primers and 13 Jbeta primers. Clones were read by immunoSEQ multiplex PCR, and TCRdb kept only the in-frame ones, dropping some. Of around 100,000 clones listed, about three quarters are singletons. V lost 8 bases and J lost 3, with 16 bases in between. Germline CDR1 is SNHLY and CDR2 is FYNNEI. This CDR3 spans 15 amino acids. As to this clone: Its antigen is unknown.

The chain joins TRBV2 to TRBJ1-4, with D possibly matching TRBD1 (6 bases). The material sequenced was PBMCs. The TCR was taken from a female donor in good health and CMV-seropositive. The CDR3 region has the DNA TGTGCCAGCGACAGGCCCGGACAGCCTAATGAAAAACTGTTTTTT. This translates into CASDRPGQPNEKLFF.